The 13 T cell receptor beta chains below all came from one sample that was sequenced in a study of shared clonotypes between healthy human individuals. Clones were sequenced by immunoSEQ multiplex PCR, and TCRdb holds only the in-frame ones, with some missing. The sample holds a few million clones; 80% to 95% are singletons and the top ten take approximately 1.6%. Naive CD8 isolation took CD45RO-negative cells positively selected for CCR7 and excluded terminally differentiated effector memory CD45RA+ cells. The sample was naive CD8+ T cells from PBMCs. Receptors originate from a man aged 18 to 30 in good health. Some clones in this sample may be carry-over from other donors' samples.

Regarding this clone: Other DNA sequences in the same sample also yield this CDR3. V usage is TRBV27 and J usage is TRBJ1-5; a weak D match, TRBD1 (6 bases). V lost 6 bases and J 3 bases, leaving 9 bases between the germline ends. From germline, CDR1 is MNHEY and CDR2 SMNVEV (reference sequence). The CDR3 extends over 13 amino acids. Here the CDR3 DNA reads TGTGCCAGCAGCTGGACAGACAATCAGCCCCAGCATTTT. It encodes CASSWTDNQPQHF.

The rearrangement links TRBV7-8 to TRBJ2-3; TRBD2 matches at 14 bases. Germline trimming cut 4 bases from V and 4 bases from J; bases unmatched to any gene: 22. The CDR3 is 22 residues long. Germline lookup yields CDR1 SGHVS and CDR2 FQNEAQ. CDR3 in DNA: TGTGCCAGCAGCTCACTGTCAGAACCGTCCGGGACTAGCGGGAGAACCCCAGATACGCAGTATTTT. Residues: CASSSLSEPSGTSGRTPDTQYF. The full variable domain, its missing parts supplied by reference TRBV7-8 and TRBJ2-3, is GAGVSQSPRYKVAKRGQDVALRCDPISGHVSLFWYQQALGQGPEFLTYFQNEAQLDKSGLPSDRFFAERPEGSVSTLKIQRTQQEDSAVYLCASSSLSEPSGTSGRTPDTQYFGPGTRLTVL.

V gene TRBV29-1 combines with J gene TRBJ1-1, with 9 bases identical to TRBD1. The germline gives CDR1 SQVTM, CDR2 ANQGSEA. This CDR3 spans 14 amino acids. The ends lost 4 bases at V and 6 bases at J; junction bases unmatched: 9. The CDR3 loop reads CSVANTGTGPEAFF. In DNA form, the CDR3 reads TGCAGCGTTGCTAATACCGGGACAGGGCCTGAAGCTTTCTTT.

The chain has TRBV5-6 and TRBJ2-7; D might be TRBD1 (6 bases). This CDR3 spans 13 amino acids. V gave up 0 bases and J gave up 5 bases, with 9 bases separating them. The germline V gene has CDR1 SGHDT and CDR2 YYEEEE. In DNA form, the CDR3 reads TGTGCCAGCAGCTTGGGGTCAGGGGACGAGCAGTACTTC. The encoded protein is CASSLGSGDEQYF.

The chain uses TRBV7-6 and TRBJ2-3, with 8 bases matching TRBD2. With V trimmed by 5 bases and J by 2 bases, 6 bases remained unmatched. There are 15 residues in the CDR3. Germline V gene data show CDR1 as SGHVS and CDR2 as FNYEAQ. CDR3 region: CASSPIAGHTDTQYF. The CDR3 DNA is TGTGCCAGCAGCCCGATAGCGGGGCACACAGATACGCAGTATTTT.

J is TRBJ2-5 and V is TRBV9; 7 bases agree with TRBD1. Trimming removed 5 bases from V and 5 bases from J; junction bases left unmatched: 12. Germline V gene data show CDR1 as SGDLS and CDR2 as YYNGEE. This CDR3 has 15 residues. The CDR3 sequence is CASSVGQGGRETQYF. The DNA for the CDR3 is TGTGCCAGCAGTGTCGGCCAAGGGGGCCGGGAGACCCAGTACTTC.

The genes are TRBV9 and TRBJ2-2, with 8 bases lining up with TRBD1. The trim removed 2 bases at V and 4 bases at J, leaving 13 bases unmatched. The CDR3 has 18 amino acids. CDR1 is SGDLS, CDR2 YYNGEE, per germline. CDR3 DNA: TGTGCCAGCAGCGTCCAAAACCCTGGACAGGGACCCACCGGGGAGCTGTTTTTT. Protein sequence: CASSVQNPGQGPTGELFF.

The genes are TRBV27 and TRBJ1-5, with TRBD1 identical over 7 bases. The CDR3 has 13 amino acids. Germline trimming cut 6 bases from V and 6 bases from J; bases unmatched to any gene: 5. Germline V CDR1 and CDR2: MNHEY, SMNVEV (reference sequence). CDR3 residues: CASRLDRAQPQHF. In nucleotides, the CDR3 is TGTGCCAGCAGACTCGACAGGGCTCAGCCCCAGCATTTT.

In DNA form, the CDR3 reads TGTGCCAGCTCACCAAGACAGGCCCAACCTTACAATGAGCAGTTCTTC. Translation: CASSPRQAQPYNEQFF. The chain is built from TRBV18 and TRBJ2-1; D perhaps matches TRBD1 (6 bases). CDR1 KGHSH and CDR2 LQKENI come from the germline V gene. This CDR3 contains 16 residues. The ends were cut back, 2 bases at V and 4 bases at J, with 15 bases in the middle.

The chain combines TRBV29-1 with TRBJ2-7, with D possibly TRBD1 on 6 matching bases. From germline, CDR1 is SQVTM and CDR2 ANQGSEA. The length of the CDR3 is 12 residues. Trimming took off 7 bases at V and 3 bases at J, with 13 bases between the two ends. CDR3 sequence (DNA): TGCAGCGCCGGGACATCAGTCTACGAGCAGTACTTC. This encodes CSAGTSVYEQYF.

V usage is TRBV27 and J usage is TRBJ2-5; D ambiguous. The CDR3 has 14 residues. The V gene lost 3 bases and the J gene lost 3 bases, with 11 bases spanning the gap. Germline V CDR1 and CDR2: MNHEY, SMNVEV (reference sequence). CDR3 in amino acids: CASSFRNKKETQYF. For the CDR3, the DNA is TGTGCCAGCAGTTTTCGTAACAAAAAAGAGACCCAGTACTTC.

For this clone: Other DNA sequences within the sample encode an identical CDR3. This CDR3 is CASSYRGDTEAFF. For the CDR3, the DNA is TGTGCCAGCAGTTACCGGGGAGACACTGAAGCTTTCTTT. The chain has TRBV6-5 and TRBJ1-1; D is undetermined. CDR1 is MNHEY and CDR2 is SVGAGI in the germline V gene. The CDR3 sequence is 13 residues long. V lost 2 bases and J lost 3, with 7 bases in between.

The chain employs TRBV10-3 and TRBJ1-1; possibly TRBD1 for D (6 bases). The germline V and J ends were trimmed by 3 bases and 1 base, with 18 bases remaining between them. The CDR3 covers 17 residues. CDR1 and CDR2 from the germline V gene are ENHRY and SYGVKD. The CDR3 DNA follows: TGTGCCATCAGTGACGGGAGGGGGAGGTCCCCGAACACTGAAGCTTTCTTT. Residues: CAISDGRGRSPNTEAFF.